This T cell receptor beta chain was sequenced in a study of blood T cells in healthy people across ages. Next came a second PCR, run for about 6 to 12 cycles, which used a sample-barcoded 5' primer along with a J-beta primer mix. Each cDNA molecule, via a template-switch adaptor with 12 random nucleotides, was tagged. TCRdb called the 5' RACE reads again in MiXCR, with one record for every CDR3 protein. This sample yields 650,000 to 900,000 distinct CDR3 sequences, of which roughly 60% are seen a single time; approximately 30% belongs to the top ten. It was approximately 10 milliliters of peripheral blood that were drawn from each donor. V lost 1 base, J lost 4 bases, and 9 bases lay in between. CDR1 is LGHNA and CDR2 is YNFKEQ in the germline V gene. The CDR3 consists of 14 residues.

This chain uses TRBV4-2 with TRBJ2-3; D not resolved. What was sequenced was blood. The source of this sequence is a young man in good health. CDR3 coding DNA: TGTGCCAGCAGCCAAGGATTAGCCCCAGATACGCAGTATTTT. This gives the protein CASSQGLAPDTQYF.